This T cell receptor (beta chain) was documented in a study of cytomegalovirus exposure and HLA in healthy donors. Study observations and caveats: TRBV6-2, TRBV6-3 and other indistinguishable V segments were excluded. Immune exposure information comprised only CMV serostatus.

The PCR used 60 Vbeta and 13 Jbeta primers. This table comes from immunoSEQ multiplex PCR, and its TCRdb copy is limited to in-frame clones, with some not included. The sample lists roughly 170,000 clones, almost 80% occurring once. Germline V gene sequence: CDR1 SGHVS, CDR2 FNYEAQ. This CDR3 spans 15 amino acids. The V and J ends lost 2 bases and 2 bases, in that order; junction bases with no gene match: 4. The table lists this clone with a few counts. Its matching antigen is unknown. Sequencing was carried out using PBMCs. The TCR comes from a man aged 25 to 45 in good health and CMV-seronegative. The chain links TRBV7-6 to TRBJ2-7; TRBD2 aligns across 9 bases. CDR3 DNA sequence: TGTGCCAGCAGCTTACGGAGCGGGGGGACCTACGAGCAGTACTTC. Protein sequence: CASSLRSGGTYEQYF.